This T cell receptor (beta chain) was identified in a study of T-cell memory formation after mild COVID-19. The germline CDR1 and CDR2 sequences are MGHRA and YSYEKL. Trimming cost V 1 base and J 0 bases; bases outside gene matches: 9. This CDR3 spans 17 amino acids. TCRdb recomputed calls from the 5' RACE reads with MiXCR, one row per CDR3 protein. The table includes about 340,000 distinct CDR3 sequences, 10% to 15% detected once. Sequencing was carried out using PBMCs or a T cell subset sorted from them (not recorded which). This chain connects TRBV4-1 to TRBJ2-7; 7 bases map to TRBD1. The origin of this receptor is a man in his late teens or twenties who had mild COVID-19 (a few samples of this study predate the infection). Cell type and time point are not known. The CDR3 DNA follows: TGCGCCAGCAGCCAAGGGGGACCCGGACAGGTCTCCTACGAGCAGTACTTC. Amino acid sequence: CASSQGGPGQVSYEQYF.